This T cell receptor (beta chain) was sequenced in a study of T-cell reconstitution after alpha-beta-depleted transplantation in children. Overall study results and limits: Reportedly, roughly two months post-transplant, alpha-beta T cells arose from several hundred expanded graft clones. It was newly produced T cells that mostly accounted for T-cell counts and diversity one year after transplant. It was surviving recipient T cells and thymic progenitors that gave some patients high TCRbeta diversity at day 60.

Using unique molecular identifiers, the investigators prepared the TCRbeta library. TCRdb reanalysed the PCR reads using MiXCR and keeps one entry per CDR3 protein. The sample holds 200,000 to 250,000 distinct CDR3 sequences, 9.5% to 13% seen once. Details on this clonotype: Its antigen is undetermined. Given a much more abundant clone one base away, this may be a read error.

The CDR3 has 14 residues. Germline V gives CDR1 SGHNT, CDR2 YENEEA. With 1 base clipped from V and 9 bases from J, the junction kept 4 bases outside the gene matches. This chain joins TRBV11-3 and TRBJ2-7; 12 nucleotides agree with TRBD2. The sequence was collected from a child younger than two with acute myeloid leukemia, due to receive a stem cell transplant. Sequencing used PBMCs, obtained before TCRalphabeta/CD19-depleted stem cell transplant. The CDR3 DNA reads as TGTGCCAGCAGCTTAGGGACTAGCGGGAACGTGCAGTACTTC. Protein sequence: CASSLGTSGNVQYF. Combining the CDR3 with reference TRBV11-3 and TRBJ2-7 gives the whole variable domain EAGVVQSPRYKIIEKKQPVAFWCNPISGHNTLYWYLQNLGQGPELLIRYENEEAVDDSQLPKDRFSAERLKGVDSTLKIQPAELGDSAVYLCASSLGTSGNVQYFGPGTRLTVT.